The entry that follows covers one T cell receptor beta chain sequence. Its antigen is not identified. Researchers ran the PCR with 60 Vbeta and 13 Jbeta primers. The table came from immunoSEQ multiplex PCR; TCRdb's copy has only in-frame clones and leaves some out. The data hold about 160,000 clones, with over 80% observed a single time. These data originate in a study of cytomegalovirus exposure and HLA in healthy donors. Trimming pared 6 bases from V and 5 bases from J, leaving 13 bases between. Germline V gene sequence: CDR1 SEHNR, CDR2 FQNEAQ (reference sequence). The CDR3 has 13 residues. Study-wide results and caveats: Earlier results showed most TCR beta V segments being productive about 87% or about 30% of the time. Later analysis identified several of the most significant clusters that appeared linked to common viral pathogens. In vitro work confirmed that a few CMV-associated chains recognize CMV antigens.

V usage is TRBV7-9 and J usage is TRBJ1-2, with D possibly matching TRBD1 (5 bases). The clonotype was recovered from a young woman in good health and CMV-seronegative. What was sequenced was PBMCs. This chain's CDR3 is CASSFREEYGYTF. The CDR3 DNA reads as TGTGCCAGCAGTTTCAGGGAGGAGTATGGCTACACCTTC.